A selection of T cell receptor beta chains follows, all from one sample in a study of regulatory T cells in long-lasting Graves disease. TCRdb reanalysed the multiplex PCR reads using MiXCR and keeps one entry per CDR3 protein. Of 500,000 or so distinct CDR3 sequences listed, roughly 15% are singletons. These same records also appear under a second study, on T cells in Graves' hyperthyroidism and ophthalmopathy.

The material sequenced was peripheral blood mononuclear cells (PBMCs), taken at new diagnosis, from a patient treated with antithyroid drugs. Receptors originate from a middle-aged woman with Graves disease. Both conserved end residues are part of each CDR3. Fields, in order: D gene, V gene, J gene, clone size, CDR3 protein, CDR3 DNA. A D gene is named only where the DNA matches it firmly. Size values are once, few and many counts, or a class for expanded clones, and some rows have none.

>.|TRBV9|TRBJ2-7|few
CASSPAGQIYEQYF
TGTGCCAGCAGCCCGGCGGGACAGATCTACGAGCAGTACTTC
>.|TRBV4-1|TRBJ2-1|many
CASSQRKGSLSEQFF
TGCGCCAGCAGCCAAAGGAAGGGTAGCTTGAGTGAGCAGTTCTTC
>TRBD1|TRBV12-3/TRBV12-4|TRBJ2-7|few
CASSRPGQRTYEQYF
TGTGCCAGCAGCCGGCCGGGACAGAGGACCTACGAGCAGTACTTC
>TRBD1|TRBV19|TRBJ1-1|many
CATRRGGIDTEAFF
TGTGCCACCAGACGAGGGGGCATAGACACTGAAGCTTTCTTT
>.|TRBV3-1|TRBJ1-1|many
CASSPLSTANTEAFF
TGTGCCAGCAGCCCCCTTAGTACAGCGAACACTGAAGCTTTCTTT
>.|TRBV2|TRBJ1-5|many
CASKKGANSNQPQHF
TGTGCCAGCAAGAAGGGAGCTAATAGCAATCAGCCCCAGCATTTT
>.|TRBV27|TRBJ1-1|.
CASSLLGPHATEAFF
TGTGCCAGCAGTTTATTGGGCCCGCACGCCACTGAAGCTTTCTTT
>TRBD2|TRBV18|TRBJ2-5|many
CASSPPGLAGGQETQYF
TGTGCCAGCTCACCACCGGGACTAGCGGGGGGACAAGAGACCCAGTACTTC
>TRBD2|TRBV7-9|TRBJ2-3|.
CASSPPSGGSQYF
TGTGCCAGCAGCCCCCCTAGCGGAGGGTCGCAGTATTTT
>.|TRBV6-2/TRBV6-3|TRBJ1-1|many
CASSEYRAVDTEAFF
TGTGCCAGCAGTGAGTACAGGGCTGTGGACACTGAAGCTTTCTTT
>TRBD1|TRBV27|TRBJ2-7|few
CASSSVQGNGYEQYF
TGTGCCAGCAGTTCAGTACAGGGGAATGGCTACGAGCAGTACTTC
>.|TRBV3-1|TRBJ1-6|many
CASSQGSAGTLHF
TGTGCCAGCAGCCAAGGGAGTGCGGGCACCCTCCACTTT
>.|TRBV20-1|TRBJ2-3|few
CSAGRGEDTQYF
TGCAGTGCTGGCAGGGGGGAAGATACGCAGTATTTT
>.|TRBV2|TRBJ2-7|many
CASSDQTEQYF
TGTGCCAGCAGTGACCAAACCGAACAGTACTTC
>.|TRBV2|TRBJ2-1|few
CASSPGVEQFF
TGTGCCAGCAGCCCGGGGGTAGAGCAGTTCTTC
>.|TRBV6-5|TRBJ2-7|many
CASSYVSVGVHEQYF
TGTGCCAGCAGTTACGTCTCTGTGGGGGTCCACGAGCAGTACTTC
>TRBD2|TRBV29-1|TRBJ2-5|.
CRVKLAGDLQETQYF
TGCAGGGTTAAACTAGCGGGGGACCTCCAAGAGACCCAGTACTTC
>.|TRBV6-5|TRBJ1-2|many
CASSLVGGTGYTF
TGTGCCAGCAGTTTAGTGGGGGGCACTGGCTACACCTTC
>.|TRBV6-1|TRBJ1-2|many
CASRAGEDGYTF
TGTGCCAGCAGGGCAGGGGAAGATGGCTACACCTTC
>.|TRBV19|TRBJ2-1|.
CASSDTFSSYNEQFF
TGTGCCAGTAGTGATACTTTCAGCTCCTACAATGAGCAGTTCTTC
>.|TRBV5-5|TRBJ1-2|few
CASSWTGDPNYGYTF
TGTGCCAGCAGCTGGACCGGGGATCCTAACTATGGCTACACCTTC
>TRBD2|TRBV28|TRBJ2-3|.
CASTDSGGLRDTQYF
TGTGCCAGCACTGATAGCGGGGGGCTCAGAGATACGCAGTATTTT
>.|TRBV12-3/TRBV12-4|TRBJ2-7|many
CASSLEGNEQYF
TGTGCCAGCAGTTTAGAAGGGAACGAGCAGTACTTC
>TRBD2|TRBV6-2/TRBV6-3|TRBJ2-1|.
CASSDQWTSGGGTYDEQFF
TGTGCCAGCAGCGACCAGTGGACTAGCGGGGGAGGGACCTACGATGAGCAGTTCTTC
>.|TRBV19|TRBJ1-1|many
CASSPRPQGDTEAFF
TGTGCCAGTAGTCCGCGACCACAGGGCGACACTGAAGCTTTCTTT
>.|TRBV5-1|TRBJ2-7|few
CASRTTGTPIYEQYF
TGTGCCAGCAGGACAACCGGGACCCCGATCTACGAGCAGTACTTC
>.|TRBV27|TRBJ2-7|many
CASSLSTVDYRYEQYF
TGTGCCAGCAGTTTATCCACAGTGGATTATAGATACGAGCAGTACTTC
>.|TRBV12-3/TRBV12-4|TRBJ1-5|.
CASSFHLEQPQHF
TGTGCCAGCAGTTTTCATTTAGAACAGCCCCAGCATTTT
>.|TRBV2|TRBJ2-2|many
CASSRETPLNTGELFF
TGTGCCAGCTCCAGGGAAACCCCCTTGAACACCGGGGAGCTGTTTTTT
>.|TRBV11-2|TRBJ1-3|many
CASTLWGRGHISGNTIYF
TGTGCCAGCACCCTCTGGGGGAGGGGACATATCTCTGGAAACACCATATATTTT
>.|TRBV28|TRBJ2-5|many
CASRGFQETQYF
TGTGCCAGCAGGGGGTTCCAAGAGACCCAGTACTTC
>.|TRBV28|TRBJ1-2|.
CASSPHLGVNYGYTF
TGTGCCAGCAGTCCCCATCTCGGCGTGAACTATGGCTACACCTTC
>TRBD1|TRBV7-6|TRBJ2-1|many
CASSSLQGADPEQFF
TGTGCCAGCAGCTCCCTCCAGGGGGCCGATCCTGAGCAGTTCTTC
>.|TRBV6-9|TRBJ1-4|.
CASSFQGSIGEKLFF
TGTGCCAGCAGTTTCCAAGGAAGCATTGGGGAAAAACTGTTTTTT
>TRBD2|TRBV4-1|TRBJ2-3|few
CASSQAPTSGTTDTQYF
TGCGCCAGCAGCCAAGCCCCGACTAGCGGAACCACAGATACGCAGTATTTT
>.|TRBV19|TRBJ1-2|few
CASSTNPRDRVNYGYTF
TGTGCCAGTAGTACCAACCCCCGGGACCGCGTTAACTATGGCTACACCTTC
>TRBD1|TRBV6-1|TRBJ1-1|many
CASSEYSGGQTEAFF
TGTGCCAGCAGTGAATACTCAGGGGGCCAGACTGAAGCTTTCTTT